This entry is about one TCR beta chain. This entry comes from a study of long-term antiretroviral therapy in people with HIV. Run at survey level, the immunoSEQ assay was version v3.0. Here immunoSEQ multiplex PCR was the method, and the copy in TCRdb shows in-frame clones only, minus some. The repertoire holds some 16,000 clones, with roughly 90% as singletons. V was shortened by 2 bases and J by 2 bases, with 7 bases between the two germline ends. Germline V gives CDR1 LNHDA, CDR2 SQIVND (reference sequence). The CDR3 sequence is 14 residues long. The sequencing here drew on unsorted PBMCs, taken 0.7 years before starting antiretroviral therapy. The clonotype was recovered from a man aged 45-65 years with HIV. V is TRBV19 and J is TRBJ1-5; D unclear. The CDR3 DNA follows: TGTGCCAGTAGTATAACCCGGGGCAATCAGCCCCAGCATTTT. This encodes CASSITRGNQPQHF.